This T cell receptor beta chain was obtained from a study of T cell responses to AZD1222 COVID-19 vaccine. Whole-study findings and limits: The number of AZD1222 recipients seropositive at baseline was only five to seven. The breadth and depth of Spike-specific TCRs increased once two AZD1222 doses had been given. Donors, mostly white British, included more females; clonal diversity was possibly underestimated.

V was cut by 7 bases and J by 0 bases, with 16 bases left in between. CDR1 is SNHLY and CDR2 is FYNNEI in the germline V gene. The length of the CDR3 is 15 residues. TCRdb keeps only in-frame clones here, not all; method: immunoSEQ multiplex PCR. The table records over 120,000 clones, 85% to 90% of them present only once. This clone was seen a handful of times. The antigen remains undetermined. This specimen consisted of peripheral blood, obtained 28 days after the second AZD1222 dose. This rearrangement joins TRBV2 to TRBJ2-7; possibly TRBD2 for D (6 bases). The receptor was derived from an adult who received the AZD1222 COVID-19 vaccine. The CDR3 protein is CASKAQGGDSYEQYF. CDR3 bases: TGTGCCAGCAAGGCCCAGGGCGGGGACTCCTACGAGCAGTACTTC.